The T cell receptor (beta chain) under discussion was sequenced for a study of T cell responses to AZD1222 COVID-19 vaccine. Study-level information: Second-dose groups at about 4 or about 12 weeks were pooled.

Study-wide results and caveats: Only six people who got AZD1222 tested seropositive at baseline.

Only in-frame clones appear in the TCRdb table, and some are missing; sequencing was by immunoSEQ multiplex PCR. Among some 100,000 clones, 85% to 90% were seen once, and the ten largest hold approximately 3%. Per the germline V gene, CDR1 is SGHAT and CDR2 is FQNNGV. V was pared by 1 base and J by 8 bases, with 11 bases between. CDR3 length: 13 residues. Turning to this clone: What it binds is unknown.

Sequences were derived from peripheral blood, sampled on day 0 of AZD1222 vaccination. The clonotype originates from an adult in good health. The V and J genes are TRBV11-2 and TRBJ1-2, with unresolved D. The CDR3 loop reads CASSLGALGGYTF. The CDR3 nucleotides are TGTGCCAGCAGCTTAGGGGCCCTCGGGGGCTACACCTTC.